Following are 11 T cell receptor beta chains from one sample sequenced in a study of cytomegalovirus exposure and HLA in healthy donors. The PCR was carried out with 60 Vbeta primers and 13 Jbeta primers. Generated by immunoSEQ multiplex PCR, the TCRdb table keeps only in-frame clones and is missing some. The data show some 180,000 clones, roughly 79% seen once. The sample consisted of PBMCs. These receptors originate from a male donor in good health and CMV-seronegative.

The chain couples TRBV6-1 to TRBJ1-5; weak D call: TRBD1 (6 bases). The germline gives CDR1 MNHNS, CDR2 SASEGT. This CDR3 region has 15 residues. Trimming shortened V by 2 bases and J by 2 bases, and 10 bases separated the two germline ends. This CDR3 is CASSEQGSRNQPQHF. The CDR3 coding sequence is TGTGCCAGCAGTGAACAGGGGAGCCGCAATCAGCCCCAGCATTTT.

This clone was detected a few times. The chain recombines TRBV12-2 with TRBJ2-1; the table's D gene call, TRBD1, was not cross checked with the DNA. TRBV12-2 is a pseudogene locus. The CDR3 runs to 16 residues. The CDR3 nucleotides are TGTGCAAGTCGCTTGGGACAAGGGGTCGAGCACAATGAGCAGTTCTTC. Translated: CASRLGQGVEHNEQFF.

The gene calls are TRBV6-5 and TRBJ1-3; TRBD1 matches 7 bases. The CDR3 runs to 15 residues. The germline V gene encodes CDR1 MNHEY and CDR2 SVGAGI. Unmatched junction bases numbered 6, after V lost 5 bases and J lost 2 bases. CDR3 sequence (DNA): TGTGCCAGCAGTCAGTACGACAGGGCTGGAAACACCATATATTTT. It specifies CASSQYDRAGNTIYF.

The genes are TRBV4-2 and TRBJ1-2; TRBD1 aligns across 7 bases. Germline CDR1 is LGHNA and CDR2 is YNFKEQ. Losses at the gene ends were 0 bases for V and 3 bases for J; bases not matched to a gene: 10. The CDR3 runs to 17 residues. CDR3 sequence: CASSQDRVRGPDYGYTF. The CDR3 DNA reads TGTGCCAGCAGCCAAGATCGAGTAAGGGGGCCTGACTATGGCTACACCTTC.

CDR3 DNA sequence: TGTGCCAGCAGTTACAGGGGATCCGGGGAGCTGTTTTTT. Residues: CASSYRGSGELFF. The chain employs TRBV6-5 and TRBJ2-2; a weak D match, TRBD1 (5 bases). The V end was cut by 2 bases, the J end by 6 bases, with 7 bases between. The germline CDR1 and CDR2 sequences are MNHEY and SVGAGI. The CDR3 has 13 amino acids.

Note on this clone: This same CDR3 is encoded by further DNA sequences in the sample. The rearrangement uses TRBV6-5 and TRBJ1-5; 7 bases agree with TRBD1. The J segment lost 0 bases and the V segment lost 6 bases, leaving 2 bases of the junction unmatched. Germline values: CDR1 MNHEY, CDR2 SVGAGI. The CDR3 is 14 amino acids. The CDR3, as DNA: TGTGCCAGCAGGCGGACAGGTAGCAATCAGCCCCAGCATTTT. Protein product: CASRRTGSNQPQHF.

There are a few counts of this clone. Other DNA sequences of this sample code for an identical CDR3. The chain combines TRBV28 with TRBJ1-5; D perhaps matches TRBD1 (6 bases). The V gene's germline CDR1 is MDHEN and CDR2 SYDVKM. This CDR3 has 15 amino acids. V was clipped by 5 bases and J by 3 bases, with 14 bases between them. The CDR3 protein is CASSLGGATNQPQHF. In DNA, the CDR3 is TGTGCCAGCAGTCTAGGGGGGGCCACCAATCAGCCCCAGCATTTT.

In this sample, this clone turned up once. V gene TRBV25-1 combines with J gene TRBJ2-1, with 7 bases that match TRBD2. V dropped 5 bases and J dropped 9; count of bases not matched to a gene: 7. This CDR3 is 13 amino acids long. The germline gives CDR1 MGHDK, CDR2 SYGVNS. CDR3 sequence (DNA): TGTGCCAGCAGTTGGGGGAGGGGTACTGAGCAGTTCTTC. Its translation: CASSWGRGTEQFF.

The sample holds one count of this clone. The gene calls are TRBV30 and TRBJ2-7; D may be TRBD1 (7 bases). The ends were cut back, 1 base at V and 6 bases at J, with 10 bases in the middle. CDR3 size: 12 residues. Per the germline V gene, CDR1 is GTSNPN and CDR2 is SVGIG (reference sequence). CDR3 DNA sequence: TGTGCCTGGAGTGGACAGGGACTCGAGCAGTACTTC. This gives the protein CAWSGQGLEQYF.

This chain joins TRBV6-5 and TRBJ2-5; a weak D match, TRBD2 (5 bases). The better agreement between TRBJ2-7 and the DNA end casts doubt on the J call. The CDR3 spans 15 residues. The germline gives CDR1 MNHEY, CDR2 SVGAGI. The CDR3 loop reads CASSYSQRVLPEQYF. DNA for the CDR3: TGTGCCAGCAGTTACTCTCAGAGGGTGTTACCCGAGCAGTACTTC.

This clone was seen a single time. The V gene is TRBV5-1, the J gene TRBJ2-5; possibly TRBD1 for D (6 bases). The end of the DNA aligns better with TRBJ2-7, so the J call may be wrong. This CDR3 is 14 amino acids long. Germline lookup yields CDR1 SGHRS and CDR2 YFSETQ. The DNA of the CDR3 is TGCGCCAGCAGCGGCAGGGGTTTGACCTACGAGCAGTACTTC. Translated, it gives CASSGRGLTYEQYF.